This TCR beta chain was retrieved from a study of T cells after yellow fever vaccination. Across the whole study: SMART-Seq v4 Ultra Low Input handled preparation of low-cell-number fractions.

TCRdb redid the calling of the 5' RACE reads with MiXCR, one entry per CDR3 protein. The profile shows some 500,000 distinct CDR3 sequences, about 14% of them singletons. Study-level points and caveats: Repertoires sorted by FACS could include abundant clonotypes that are contaminants from the bulk population. The booster saw the reappearance of most primary-vaccination clones (about 95% CD4, less than 90% CD8). The secondary T-cell response peaked on day 5, not day 15, but was weaker.

This clonotype has just a few counts. Its antigen is unidentified. The CDR3 runs 13 residues. CDR1 and CDR2 from the germline V gene are LGHNA and YSLEER. V dropped 1 base and J dropped 3 bases, with 6 bases sitting between them. This chain links TRBV4-3 with TRBJ1-1; D remains unclear. The sequencing used PBMCs, collected on the day of the yellow fever booster vaccination. The receptor was isolated from a man in his thirties or forties who received the YFV17D yellow fever vaccine. CDR3: CASSQGGYTEAFF. In nucleotides, the CDR3 is TGCGCCAGCAGCCAAGGGGGATACACTGAAGCTTTCTTT.